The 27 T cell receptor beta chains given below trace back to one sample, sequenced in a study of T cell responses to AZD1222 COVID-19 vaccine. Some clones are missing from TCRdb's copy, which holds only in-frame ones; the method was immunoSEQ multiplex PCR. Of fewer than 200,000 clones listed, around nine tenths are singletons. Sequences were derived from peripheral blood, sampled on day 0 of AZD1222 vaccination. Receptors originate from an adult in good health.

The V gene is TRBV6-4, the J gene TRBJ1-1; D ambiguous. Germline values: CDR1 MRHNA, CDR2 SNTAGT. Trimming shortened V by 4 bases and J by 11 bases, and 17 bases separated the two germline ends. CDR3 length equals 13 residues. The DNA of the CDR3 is TGTGCCAGCAGTGCCGATACCGGGCGCGAGGCTTTCTTT. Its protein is CASSADTGREAFF.

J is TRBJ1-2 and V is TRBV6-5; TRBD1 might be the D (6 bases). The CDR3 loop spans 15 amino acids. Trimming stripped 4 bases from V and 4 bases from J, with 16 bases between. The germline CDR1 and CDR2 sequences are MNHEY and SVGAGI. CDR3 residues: CASSSDRPPSYGYTF. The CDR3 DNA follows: TGTGCCAGCAGTTCCGACAGGCCGCCCAGCTATGGCTACACCTTC.

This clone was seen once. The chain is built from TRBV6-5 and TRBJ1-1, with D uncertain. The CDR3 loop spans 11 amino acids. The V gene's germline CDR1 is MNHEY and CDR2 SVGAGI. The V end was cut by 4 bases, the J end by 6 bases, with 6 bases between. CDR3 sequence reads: CASSSPPEAFF. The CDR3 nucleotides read TGTGCCAGCAGTTCTCCCCCTGAAGCTTTCTTT.

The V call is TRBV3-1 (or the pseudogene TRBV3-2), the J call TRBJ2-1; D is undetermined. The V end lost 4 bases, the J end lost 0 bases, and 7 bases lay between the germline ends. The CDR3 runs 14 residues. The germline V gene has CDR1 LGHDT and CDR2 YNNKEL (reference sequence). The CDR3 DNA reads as TGTGCCAGCAGCCTGAGTTCCTCCTACAATGAGCAGTTCTTC. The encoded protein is CASSLSSSYNEQFF.

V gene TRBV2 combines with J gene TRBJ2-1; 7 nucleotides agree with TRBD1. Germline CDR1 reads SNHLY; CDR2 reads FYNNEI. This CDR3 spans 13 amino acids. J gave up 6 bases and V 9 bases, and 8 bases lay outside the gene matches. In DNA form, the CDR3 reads TGTGCCAGGGCACTGACAGGGATCAATGAGCAGTTCTTC. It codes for CARALTGINEQFF.

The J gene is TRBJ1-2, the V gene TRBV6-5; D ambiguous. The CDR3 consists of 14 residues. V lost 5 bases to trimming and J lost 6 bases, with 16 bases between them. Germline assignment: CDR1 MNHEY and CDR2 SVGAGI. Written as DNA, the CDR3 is TGTGCCAGCAGTATTCGACACCCACGCGATGGCTACACCTTC. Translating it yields CASSIRHPRDGYTF.

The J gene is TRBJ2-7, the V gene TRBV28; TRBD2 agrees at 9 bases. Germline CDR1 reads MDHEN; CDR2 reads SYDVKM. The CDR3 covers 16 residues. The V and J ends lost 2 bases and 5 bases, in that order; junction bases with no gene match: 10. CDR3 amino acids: CASSLTQRGVRNEQYV. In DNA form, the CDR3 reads TGTGCCAGCAGTTTAACCCAGCGGGGGGTCAGGAACGAGCAGTACGTC.

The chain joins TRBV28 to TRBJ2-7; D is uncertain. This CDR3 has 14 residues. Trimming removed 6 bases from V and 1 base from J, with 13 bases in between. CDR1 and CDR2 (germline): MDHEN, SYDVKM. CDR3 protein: CASRPAWASYEQYV. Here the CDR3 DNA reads TGTGCCAGCAGACCAGCTTGGGCGTCCTACGAGCAGTACGTC.

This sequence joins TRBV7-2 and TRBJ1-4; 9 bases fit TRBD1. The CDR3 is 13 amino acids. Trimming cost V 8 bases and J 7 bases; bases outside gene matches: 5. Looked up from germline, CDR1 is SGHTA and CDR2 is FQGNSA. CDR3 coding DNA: TGTGCCAGCGGGCGGGACAGGGCTGAAAAACTGTTTTTT. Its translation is CASGRDRAEKLFF. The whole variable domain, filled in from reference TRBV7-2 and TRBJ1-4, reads GAGVSQSPSNKVTEKGKDVELRCDPISGHTALYWYRQSLGQGLEFLIYFQGNSAPDKSGLPSDRFSAERTGGSVSTLTIQRTQQEDSAVYLCASGRDRAEKLFFGSGTQLSVL.

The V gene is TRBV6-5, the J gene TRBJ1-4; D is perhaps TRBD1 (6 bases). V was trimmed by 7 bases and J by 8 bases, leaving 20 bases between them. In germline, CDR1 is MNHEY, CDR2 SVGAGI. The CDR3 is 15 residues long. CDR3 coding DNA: TGTGCCAGCACTACGATCGGGGGGGGCACGGAAAAACTGTTTTTT. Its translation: CASTTIGGGTEKLFF.

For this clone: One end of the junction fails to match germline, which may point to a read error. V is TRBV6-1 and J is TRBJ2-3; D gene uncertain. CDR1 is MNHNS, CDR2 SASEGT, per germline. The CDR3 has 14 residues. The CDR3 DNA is TGTGCCAGCACTGAATCTGGGGTTGCAGATACGCAGTATTTT. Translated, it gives CASTESGVADTQYF.

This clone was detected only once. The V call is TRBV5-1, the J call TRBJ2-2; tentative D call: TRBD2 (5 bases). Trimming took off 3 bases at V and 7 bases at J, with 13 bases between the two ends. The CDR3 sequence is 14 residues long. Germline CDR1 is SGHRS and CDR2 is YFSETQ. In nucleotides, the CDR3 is TGCGCCAGCAGCTCACGGACTGTCGACGGGGAGCTGTTTTTT. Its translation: CASSSRTVDGELFF.

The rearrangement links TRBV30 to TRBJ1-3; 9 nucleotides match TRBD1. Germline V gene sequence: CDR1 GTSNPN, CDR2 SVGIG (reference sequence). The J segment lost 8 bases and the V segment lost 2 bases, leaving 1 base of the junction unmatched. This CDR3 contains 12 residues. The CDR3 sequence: CAWSYRGHTIYF. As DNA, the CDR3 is TGTGCCTGGAGTTACAGGGGGCACACCATATATTTT.

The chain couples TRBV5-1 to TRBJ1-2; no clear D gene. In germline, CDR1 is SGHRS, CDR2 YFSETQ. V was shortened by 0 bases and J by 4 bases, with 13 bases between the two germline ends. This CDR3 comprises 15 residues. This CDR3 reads CASSLAPTDGYGYTF. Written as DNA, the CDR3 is TGCGCCAGCAGCTTGGCCCCCACTGATGGCTATGGCTACACCTTC.

The CDR3 protein is CASSVDLANEKLFF. In nucleotides, the CDR3 is TGTGCCAGCAGCGTAGACCTGGCTAATGAAAAACTGTTTTTT. J is TRBJ1-4 and V is TRBV9, with D uncertain. This CDR3 contains 14 residues. Trimming shortened V by 0 bases and J by 3 bases, and 6 bases separated the two germline ends. Per the germline V gene, CDR1 is SGDLS and CDR2 is YYNGEE.

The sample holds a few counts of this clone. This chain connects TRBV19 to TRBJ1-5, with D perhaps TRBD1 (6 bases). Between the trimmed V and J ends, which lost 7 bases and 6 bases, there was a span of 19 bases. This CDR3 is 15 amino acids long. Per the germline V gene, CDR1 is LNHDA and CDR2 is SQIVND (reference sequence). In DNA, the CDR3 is TGTGCCAGTACCCCGGGACAAAAGTTCGTTCAGCCCCAGCATTTT. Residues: CASTPGQKFVQPQHF.

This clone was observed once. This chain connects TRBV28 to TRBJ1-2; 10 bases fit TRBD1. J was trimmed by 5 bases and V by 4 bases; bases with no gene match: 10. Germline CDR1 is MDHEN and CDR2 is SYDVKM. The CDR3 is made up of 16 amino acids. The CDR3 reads CASSSPGQGTVYGYTF. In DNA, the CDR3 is TGTGCCAGCAGTTCACCGGGACAGGGGACGGTGTATGGCTACACCTTC.

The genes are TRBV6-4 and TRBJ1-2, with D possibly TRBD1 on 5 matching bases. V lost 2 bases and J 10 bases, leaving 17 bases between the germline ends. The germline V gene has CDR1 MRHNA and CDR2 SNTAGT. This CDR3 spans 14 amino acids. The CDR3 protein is CASSDGGSGTDYTF. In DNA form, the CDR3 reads TGTGCCAGCAGTGACGGGGGGTCTGGTACGGACTACACCTTC.

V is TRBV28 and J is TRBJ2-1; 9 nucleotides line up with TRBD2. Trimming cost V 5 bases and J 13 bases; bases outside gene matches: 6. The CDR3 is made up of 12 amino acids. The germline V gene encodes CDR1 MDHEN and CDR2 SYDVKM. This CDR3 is CASSTQRGAQFF. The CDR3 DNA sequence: TGTGCCAGCAGTACTCAGCGGGGGGCCCAGTTCTTC. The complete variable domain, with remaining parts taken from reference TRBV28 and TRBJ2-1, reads DVKVTQSSRYLVKRTGEKVFLECVQDMDHENMFWYRQDPGLGLRLIYFSYDVKMKEKGDIPEGYSVSREKKERFSLILESASTNQTSMYLCASSTQRGAQFFGPGTRLTVL.

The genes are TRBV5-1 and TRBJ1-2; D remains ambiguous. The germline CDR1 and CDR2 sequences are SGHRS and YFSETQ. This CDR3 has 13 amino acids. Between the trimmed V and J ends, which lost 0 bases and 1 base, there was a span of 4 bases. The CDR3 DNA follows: TGCGCCAGCAGCTTGGGGGTTAACTATGGCTACACCTTC. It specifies CASSLGVNYGYTF.

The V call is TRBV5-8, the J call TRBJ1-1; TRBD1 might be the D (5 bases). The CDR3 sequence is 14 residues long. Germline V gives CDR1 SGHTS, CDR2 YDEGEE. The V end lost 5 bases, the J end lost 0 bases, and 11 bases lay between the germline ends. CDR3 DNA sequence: TGTGCCAGCAGGTACCCCAGGGTGAACACTGAAGCTTTCTTT. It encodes CASRYPRVNTEAFF. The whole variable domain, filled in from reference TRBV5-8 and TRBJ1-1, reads EAGVTQSPTHLIKTRGQQATLRCSPISGHTSVYWYQQALGLGLQFLLWYDEGEERNRGNFPPRFSGRQFPNYSSELNVNALELEDSALYLCASRYPRVNTEAFFGQGTRLTVV.

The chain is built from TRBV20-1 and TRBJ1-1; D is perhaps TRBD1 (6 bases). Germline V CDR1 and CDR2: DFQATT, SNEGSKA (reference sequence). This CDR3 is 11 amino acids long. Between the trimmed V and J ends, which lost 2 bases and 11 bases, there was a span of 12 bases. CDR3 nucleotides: TGCAGTGCTAGACGTGGACAGATGGCTTTCTTT. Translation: CSARRGQMAFF.

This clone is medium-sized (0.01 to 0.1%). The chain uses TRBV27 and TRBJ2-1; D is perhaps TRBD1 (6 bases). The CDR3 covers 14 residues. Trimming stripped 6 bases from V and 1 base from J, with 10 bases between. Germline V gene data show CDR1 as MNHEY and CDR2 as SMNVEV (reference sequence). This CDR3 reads CASRIQGSYNEQFF. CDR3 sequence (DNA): TGTGCCAGCAGAATACAGGGTTCCTACAATGAGCAGTTCTTC.

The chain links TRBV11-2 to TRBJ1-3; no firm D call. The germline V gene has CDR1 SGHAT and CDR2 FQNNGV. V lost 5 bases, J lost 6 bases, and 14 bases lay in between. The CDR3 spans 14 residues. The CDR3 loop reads CASSPNPGLNTIYF. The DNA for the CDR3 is TGTGCCAGCAGCCCTAACCCGGGCTTAAACACCATATATTTT.

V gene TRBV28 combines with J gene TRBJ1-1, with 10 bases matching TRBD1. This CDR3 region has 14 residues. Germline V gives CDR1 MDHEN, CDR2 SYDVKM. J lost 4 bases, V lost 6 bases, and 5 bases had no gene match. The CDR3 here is CASSRTGGFTEAFF. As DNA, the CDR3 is TGTGCCAGCAGCCGGACAGGGGGTTTCACTGAAGCTTTCTTT.

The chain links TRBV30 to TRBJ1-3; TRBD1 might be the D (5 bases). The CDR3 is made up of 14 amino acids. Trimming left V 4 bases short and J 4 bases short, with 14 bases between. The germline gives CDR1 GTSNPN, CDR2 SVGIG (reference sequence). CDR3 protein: CAWTLTEYGNTIYF. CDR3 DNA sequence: TGTGCCTGGACCTTGACAGAGTACGGAAACACCATATATTTT.

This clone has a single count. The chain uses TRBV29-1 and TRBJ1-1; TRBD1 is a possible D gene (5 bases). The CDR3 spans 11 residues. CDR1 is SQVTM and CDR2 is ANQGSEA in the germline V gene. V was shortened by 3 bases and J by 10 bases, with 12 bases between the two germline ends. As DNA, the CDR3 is TGCAGCGTTGATTTGCAGGGTGTAGCTTTCTTT. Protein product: CSVDLQGVAFF.